A selection of T cell receptor beta chains follows, all from one sample in a study of CD8 T cells in Susac syndrome. One entry per CDR3 protein, called by TCRdb with MiXCR from the immunoSEQ multiplex PCR reads. The sample consists of some 220,000 distinct CDR3 sequences, about 96% of them appearing once. Sequencing input: CD4+ T cells from PBMCs. These receptors came from a human donor with multiple sclerosis. Both conserved end residues are part of each CDR3. A D gene is named only where the DNA matches it firmly. Clone sizes are given selectively: once, few, many, or a class where the clone is expanded.

TRBJ2-3 . TRBV3-1 . TGTGCCAGCAGCCAATCGCCGAGGGCTCCCCCTGGGGGGTCGGATACGCAGTATTTT CASSQSPRAPPGGSDTQYF
TRBJ2-7 . TRBV29-1 . TGCAGCGTTGAGAACAGTCCCTACGAGCAGTACTTC CSVENSPYEQYF
TRBJ1-4 . TRBV20-1 once TGCAGTGTGTCTAATGAAAAACTGTTTTTT CSVSNEKLFF
TRBJ2-1 TRBD2 TRBV20-1 . TGCAGTGCCGAGACGGGACTAGCGGGGAGCTCCTACAATGAGCAGTTCTTC CSAETGLAGSSYNEQFF
TRBJ1-5 . TRBV28 . TGTGCCAGCAGTTTATACACTAGCAATCAGCCCCAGCATTTT CASSLYTSNQPQHF
TRBJ2-7 . TRBV19 . TGTGCCAGTAGCTTCACCGGGGCAGCCAACGAGCAGTACTTC CASSFTGAANEQYF
TRBJ2-4 . TRBV20-1 . TGCAGTGCTGCCCCGTCCCTAGCCAAAAACATTCAGTACTTC CSAAPSLAKNIQYF
TRBJ2-2 . TRBV14 . TGTGCCAGCAGCCAATTAAGCGGGCGCACCGGGGAGCTGTTTTTT CASSQLSGRTGELFF
TRBJ2-1 TRBD2 TRBV9 . TGTGCCAGCAGCGCTATTAGCGGGAGCTCCTACAATGAGCAGTTCTTC CASSAISGSSYNEQFF
TRBJ2-5 . TRBV20-1 . TGCAGTGCTAATTTAGGACAAGAGACCCAGTACTTC CSANLGQETQYF
TRBJ1-2 TRBD1 TRBV4-1 . TGCGCCAGCAGCCAAACTGGACAGGAGGTCTATGGCTACACCTTC CASSQTGQEVYGYTF
TRBJ1-4 TRBD1 TRBV7-2 . TGTGCCAGCAGCTTGGGGGTCGCGACAGGGAGTGAAAAACTGTTTTTT CASSLGVATGSEKLFF
TRBJ1-1 . TRBV20-1 once TGCAGTGCTAGATCGGAGCGTCGGTGGCCGGGCACTGAAGCTTTCTTT CSARSERRWPGTEAFF
TRBJ2-1 . TRBV2 . TGTGCCAGCAGTGGTAGGAGCTCCTACAATGAGCAGTTCTTC CASSGRSSYNEQFF
TRBJ2-5 . TRBV29-1 . TGCAGCGTGCGGCCTCAAGAGACCCAGTACTTC CSVRPQETQYF
TRBJ2-1 . TRBV29-1 . TGCAGCGTTGAAGTCTATGAGCAGTTCTTC CSVEVYEQFF
TRBJ2-3 . TRBV27 . TGTGCCAGCAGTTTATCTCCCGCCAGCACAGATACGCAGTATTTT CASSLSPASTDTQYF
TRBJ2-1 . TRBV23-1 . TGCGCCAGCAGTCAATCCCCGGACGGGGATGAGCAGTTCTTC CASSQSPDGDEQFF
TRBJ2-7 . TRBV29-1 . TGCAGCGTTGGGGCTGGAGCCTACGAGCAGTACTTC CSVGAGAYEQYF
TRBJ2-3 . TRBV24-1 . TGTGCCACCAACTTCATTGCCAGATTGGGGGATACGCAGTATTTT CATNFIARLGDTQYF
TRBJ2-5 . TRBV7-9 . TGTGCCAGCAGCTCGGTCCCCGGGCCTCAGACCCAGTACTTC CASSSVPGPQTQYF
TRBJ1-1 . TRBV29-1 . TGCAGCGTTGCGGGGCGGGTGAACACTGAAGCTTTCTTT CSVAGRVNTEAFF
TRBJ1-1 . TRBV20-1 once TGCAGTGCAAACGGACCCGGGTGGACTGAAGCTTTCTTT CSANGPGWTEAFF
TRBJ2-3 . TRBV9 . TGTGCCAGCAGCGGGAATTTGGGCTCTAGCACAGATACGCAGTATTTT CASSGNLGSSTDTQYF
TRBJ2-7 . TRBV2 . TGTGCCAGCAGTGAAGGCCAAAGAAGGTCCTACGAGCAGTACTTC CASSEGQRRSYEQYF
TRBJ1-5 TRBD1 TRBV28 . TGTGCCAGCAGTCGGATCCGACAGGGTGATCAGCCCCAGCATTTT CASSRIRQGDQPQHF
TRBJ2-3 . TRBV5-1 once TGCGCCAGCAGCTTGGCCCTAGACACAGATACGCAGTATTTT CASSLALDTDTQYF
TRBJ1-5 . TRBV20-1 once TGCAGTGCTAGTGAGTCCAGATCCGAGGAGCCCCAGCATTTT CSASESRSEEPQHF
TRBJ2-7 TRBD2 TRBV30 . TGTGCCTGGCAACCCCGGGGACTAGCAGCTGACTACGAGCAGTACTTC CAWQPRGLAADYEQYF
TRBJ2-1 . TRBV29-1 . TGCAGCGTTGAAGATCCGGTATGGGCCGCGTATGGTGAGCAGTTCTTC CSVEDPVWAAYGEQFF
TRBJ1-5 TRBD1 TRBV12-3/TRBV12-4 . TGTGCCAGCTCAGACAGGGATAGCAATCAGCCCCAGCATTTT CASSDRDSNQPQHF
TRBJ1-6 . TRBV6-6 . TGTGCCAGCAGTTCCCTGGGACTCTATAATTCACCCCTCCACTTT CASSSLGLYNSPLHF
TRBJ2-4 TRBD1 TRBV2 . TGTGCCAGCTCCCGGGACAGGGGAAACATTCAGTACTTC CASSRDRGNIQYF
TRBJ2-7 TRBD1 TRBV3-1 . TGTGCCAGCAGCCTCGGGGACAGGGTAAGGGGCGAGCAGTACTTC CASSLGDRVRGEQYF
TRBJ2-7 TRBD1 TRBV5-1 . TGCGCCAGCAGCTGGACAGGGGTCCACGAGCAGTACTTC CASSWTGVHEQYF
TRBJ2-7 . TRBV25-1 . TGTGCCAGCAGAGAAGGGACACCGAGGGGGGAGCAGTACTTC CASREGTPRGEQYF
TRBJ2-5 . TRBV29-1 . TGCAGCGTTGTTTTTGGGAACCTCAAAGAGACCCAGTACTTC CSVVFGNLKETQYF